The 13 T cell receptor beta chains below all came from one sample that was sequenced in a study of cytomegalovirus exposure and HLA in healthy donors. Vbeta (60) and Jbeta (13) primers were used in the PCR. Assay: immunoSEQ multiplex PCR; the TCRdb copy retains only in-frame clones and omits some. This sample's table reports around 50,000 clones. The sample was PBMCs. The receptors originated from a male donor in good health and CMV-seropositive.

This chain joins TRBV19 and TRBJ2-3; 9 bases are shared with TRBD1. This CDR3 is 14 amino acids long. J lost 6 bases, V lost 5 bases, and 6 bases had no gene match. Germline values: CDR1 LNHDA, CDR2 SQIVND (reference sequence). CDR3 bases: TGTGCCAGTAGTGTCCTACAGGGGGCGGATACGCAGTATTTT. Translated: CASSVLQGADTQYF.

This chain's CDR3 is CASSYETAPSNYGYTF. CDR3 sequence (DNA): TGTGCCAGCAGTTATGAGACAGCCCCAAGTAACTATGGCTACACCTTC. The rearrangement links TRBV6-5 to TRBJ1-2, with a tentative D call TRBD1 (5 bases). The V end lost 3 bases, the J end lost 1 base, and 15 bases lay between the germline ends. There are 16 residues in the CDR3. CDR1 and CDR2 (germline): MNHEY, SVGAGI.

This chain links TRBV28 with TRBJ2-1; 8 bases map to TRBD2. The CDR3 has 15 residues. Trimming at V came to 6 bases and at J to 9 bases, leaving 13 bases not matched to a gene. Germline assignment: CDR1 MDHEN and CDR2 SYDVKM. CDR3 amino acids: CASRGLSGGAGEQFF. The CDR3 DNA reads TGTGCCAGCAGGGGGCTATCGGGGGGGGCTGGTGAGCAGTTCTTC.

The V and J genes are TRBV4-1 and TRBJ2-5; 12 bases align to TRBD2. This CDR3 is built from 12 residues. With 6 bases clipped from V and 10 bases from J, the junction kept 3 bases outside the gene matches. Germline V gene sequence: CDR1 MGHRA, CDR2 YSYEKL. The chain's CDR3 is CASRGLAGHQYF. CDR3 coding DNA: TGCGCCAGCAGAGGACTAGCGGGGCACCAGTACTTC.

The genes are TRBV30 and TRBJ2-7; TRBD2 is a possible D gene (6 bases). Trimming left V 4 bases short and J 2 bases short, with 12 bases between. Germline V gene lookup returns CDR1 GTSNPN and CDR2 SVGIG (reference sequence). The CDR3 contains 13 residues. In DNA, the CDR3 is TGTGCCTGGACTGCTAGCGCAACCTACGAGCAGTACTTC. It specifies CAWTASATYEQYF.

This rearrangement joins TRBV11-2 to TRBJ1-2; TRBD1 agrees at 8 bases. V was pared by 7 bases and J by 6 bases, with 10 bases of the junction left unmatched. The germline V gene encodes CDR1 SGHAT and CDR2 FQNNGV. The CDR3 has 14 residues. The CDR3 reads CASTSVGQEDGYTF. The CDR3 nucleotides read TGTGCCAGCACCTCGGTGGGACAGGAGGATGGCTACACCTTC.

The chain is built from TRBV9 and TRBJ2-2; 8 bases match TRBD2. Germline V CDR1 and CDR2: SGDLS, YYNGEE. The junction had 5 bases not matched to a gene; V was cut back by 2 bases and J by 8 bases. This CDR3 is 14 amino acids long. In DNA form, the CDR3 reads TGTGCCAGCAGCGTGACGGGGGGGGCTGGGGAGCTGTTTTTT. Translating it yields CASSVTGGAGELFF.

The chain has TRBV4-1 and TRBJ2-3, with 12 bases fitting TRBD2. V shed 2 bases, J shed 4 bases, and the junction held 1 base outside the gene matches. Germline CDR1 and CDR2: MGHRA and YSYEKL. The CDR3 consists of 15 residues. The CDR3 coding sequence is TGCGCCAGCAGCCAACTAGCGGGGGGGTCAGATACGCAGTATTTT. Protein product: CASSQLAGGSDTQYF.

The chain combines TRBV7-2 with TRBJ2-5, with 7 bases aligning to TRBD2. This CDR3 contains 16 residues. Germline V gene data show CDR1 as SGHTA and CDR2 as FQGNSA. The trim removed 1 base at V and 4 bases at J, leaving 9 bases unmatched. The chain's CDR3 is CASSLDLLRGRETQYF. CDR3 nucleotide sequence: TGTGCCAGCAGCTTAGATCTCTTGCGGGGGAGAGAGACCCAGTACTTC.

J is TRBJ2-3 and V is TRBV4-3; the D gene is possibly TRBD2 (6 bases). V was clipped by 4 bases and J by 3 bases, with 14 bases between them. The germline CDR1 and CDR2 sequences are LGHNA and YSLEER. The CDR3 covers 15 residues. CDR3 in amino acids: CASSLTAGNTDTQYF. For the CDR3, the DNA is TGCGCCAGCAGCCTGACAGCGGGTAATACAGATACGCAGTATTTT.

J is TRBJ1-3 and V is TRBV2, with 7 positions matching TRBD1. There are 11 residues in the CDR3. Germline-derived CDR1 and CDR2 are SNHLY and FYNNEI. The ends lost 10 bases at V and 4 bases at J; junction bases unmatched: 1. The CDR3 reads CATDRGNTIYF. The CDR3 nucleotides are TGTGCCACGGACAGGGGAAACACCATATATTTT.

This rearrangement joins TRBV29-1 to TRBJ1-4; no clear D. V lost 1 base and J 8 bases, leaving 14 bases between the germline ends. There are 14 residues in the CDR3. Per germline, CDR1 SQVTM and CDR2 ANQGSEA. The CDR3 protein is CSVEGTRASEKLFF. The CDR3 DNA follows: TGCAGCGTTGAAGGGACGAGGGCGTCCGAAAAACTGTTTTTT.

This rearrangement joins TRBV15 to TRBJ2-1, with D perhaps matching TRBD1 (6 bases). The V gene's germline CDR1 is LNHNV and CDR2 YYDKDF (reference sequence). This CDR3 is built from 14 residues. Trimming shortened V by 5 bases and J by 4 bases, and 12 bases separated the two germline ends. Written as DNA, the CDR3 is TGTGCCACCAGCTCGCGACAGGTTTACAATGAGCAGTTCTTC. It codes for CATSSRQVYNEQFF.